This T cell receptor beta chain came from a study of blood T cells in healthy people across ages. The CDR3 contains 13 residues. The V gene's germline CDR1 is MNHNS and CDR2 SASEGT. A sample-barcoded 5' primer and a J-beta primer mix were used in a second PCR of roughly 6 to 12 cycles. MiXCR was run by TCRdb on the 5' RACE reads, yielding one entry per CDR3 protein. The profile covers about 1,000,000 distinct CDR3 sequences, with more than 35% appearing a single time and approximately 17% taken by the ten largest. Sample: blood. The chain uses TRBV6-1 and TRBJ2-7; no firm D call. The DNA end is a closer match to TRBJ2-5, so the J assignment may be wrong. The clonotype was recovered from a woman aged 55-70 years in good health. The CDR3 sequence: CASSGYVRETQYF. The CDR3 DNA sequence: TGTGCCAGCAGCGGGTACGTCAGGGAGACCCAGTACTTC.